A selection of T cell receptor beta chains follows, all from one sample in a study of vaccination effects on CD4 cells after COVID-19. No antigens are known for them. Sequencing was performed with immunoSEQ multiplex PCR; in TCRdb, only in-frame clones are kept and a portion is missing. The sample carries about 73,000 clones, 60% to 85% recorded once. This specimen consisted of CD4+ T cells from PBMCs cultured with SARS-CoV-2 spike peptides, obtained before COVID-19 vaccination. The source is a human donor who received a COVID-19 vaccine. CDR3s include the opening cysteine and the closing phenylalanine or tryptophan. The D gene is left open where the match is weak. Clone size is given for some rows only: seen once, a few or many times, or a class if the clone is expanded.

clone_size d_call j_call v_call cdr3_aa cdr3_nt
- - TRBJ1-2 TRBV5-1 CASSFQMNYGYTF TGCGCCAGCAGCTTTCAGATGAACTATGGCTACACCTTC
- TRBD1 TRBJ1-1 TRBV9 CASSTRGYNTEAFF TGTGCCAGCAGCACCAGGGGGTACAACACTGAAGCTTTCTTT
- - TRBJ2-2 TRBV9 CASSVVATGELFF TGTGCCAGCAGCGTAGTGGCTACCGGGGAGCTGTTTTTT
- - TRBJ1-1 TRBV3-1/TRBV3-2 CASSHGTAGTEAFF TGTGCCAGCAGCCACGGGACCGCCGGGACTGAAGCTTTCTTT
once - TRBJ1-4 TRBV6-5 CASSRGGEKLFF TGTGCCAGCAGTCGCGGGGGTGAAAAACTGTTTTTT
- - TRBJ1-3 TRBV10-2 CASSESGNTIYF TGCGCCAGCAGTGAGTCGGGGAACACCATATATTTT
few - TRBJ1-6 TRBV7-2 CASSSRFQGSPLHF TGTGCCAGCAGCTCCCGGTTTCAGGGTTCACCCCTCCACTTT
- - TRBJ2-5 TRBV6-5 CASRPGTELWTQYF TGTGCCAGCAGACCTGGGACGGAGCTTTGGACCCAGTACTTC
- - TRBJ2-3 TRBV7-9 CASSPLGRGLSDTQYF TGTGCCAGCAGCCCCCTGGGGCGGGGGCTCTCAGATACGCAGTATTTT
- - TRBJ1-1 TRBV29-1 CSVEDRLNTEAFF TGCAGCGTAGAAGACAGACTGAACACTGAAGCTTTCTTT
- - TRBJ1-4 TRBV18 CASSPLRNEKLFF TGTGCCAGCTCACCACTCAGGAATGAAAAACTGTTTTTT
- TRBD2 TRBJ2-3 TRBV3-1/TRBV3-2 CASSQEGLAGGGTDTQYF TGTGCCAGCAGCCAAGAGGGACTAGCGGGGGGGGGCACAGATACGCAGTATTTT
- TRBD1 TRBJ2-2 TRBV10-3 CAISDRGRDTGELFF TGTGCCATCAGCGACAGGGGGCGCGACACCGGGGAGCTGTTTTTT
- - TRBJ1-5 TRBV6-2/TRBV6-3 CASSYAARGGGNQPQHF TGTGCCAGCAGTTACGCTGCTCGGGGGGGCGGCAATCAGCCCCAGCATTTT
- - TRBJ1-3 TRBV30 CAWGRLGMGDTIYF TGTGCCTGGGGACGCCTCGGGATGGGTGACACCATATATTTT
- TRBD2 TRBJ2-5 TRBV29-1 CSVEAGGKVTQYF TGCAGCGTTGAGGCGGGGGGGAAGGTGACCCAGTACTTC
- - TRBJ2-5 TRBV4-3 CASSQERASTQYF TGCGCCAGCAGCCAAGAGAGGGCGAGCACCCAGTACTTC
- - TRBJ1-3 TRBV3-1/TRBV3-2 CASSRAGLNSGNTIYF TGTGCCAGCAGCCGGGCAGGACTAAACTCTGGAAACACCATATATTTT
- TRBD1 TRBJ1-2 TRBV5-4 CASSALQGSKDGYTF TGTGCCAGCAGCGCGCTACAGGGGAGTAAGGATGGCTACACCTTC
- TRBD1 TRBJ1-3 TRBV6-5 CASSSLQGGPGNTIYF TGTGCCAGCAGTTCCCTCCAGGGGGGACCTGGAAACACCATATATTTT
- - TRBJ1-6 TRBV27 CASSFGWGNSPLHF TGTGCCAGCAGTTTCGGCTGGGGGAATTCACCCCTCCACTTT
few - TRBJ1-4 TRBV19 CASSIGGHKLFF TGTGCCAGTAGTATAGGAGGGCACAAACTGTTTTTT
- TRBD1 TRBJ1-6 TRBV5-6 CASTPGTGESPLHF TGTGCCAGCACTCCGGGGACAGGGGAATCACCCCTCCACTTT